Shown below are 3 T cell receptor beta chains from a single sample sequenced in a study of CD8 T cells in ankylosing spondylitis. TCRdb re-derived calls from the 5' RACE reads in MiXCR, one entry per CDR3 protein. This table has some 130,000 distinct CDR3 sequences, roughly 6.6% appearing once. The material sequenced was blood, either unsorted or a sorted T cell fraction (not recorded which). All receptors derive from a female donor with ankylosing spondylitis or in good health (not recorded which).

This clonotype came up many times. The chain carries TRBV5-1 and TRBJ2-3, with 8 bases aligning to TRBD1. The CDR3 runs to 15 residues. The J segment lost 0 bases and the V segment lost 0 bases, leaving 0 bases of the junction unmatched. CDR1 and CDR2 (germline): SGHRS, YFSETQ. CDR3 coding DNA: TGCGCCAGCAGCTTGGGGGACAGGAGCACAGATACGCAGTATTTT. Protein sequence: CASSLGDRSTDTQYF.

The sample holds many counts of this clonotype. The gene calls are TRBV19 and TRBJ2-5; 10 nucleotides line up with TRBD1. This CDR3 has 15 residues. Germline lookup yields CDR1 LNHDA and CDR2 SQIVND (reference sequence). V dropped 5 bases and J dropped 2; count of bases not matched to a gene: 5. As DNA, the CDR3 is TGTGCCAGTAGTCCTCGGGACAGGGGTCAAGAGACCCAGTACTTC. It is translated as CASSPRDRGQETQYF.

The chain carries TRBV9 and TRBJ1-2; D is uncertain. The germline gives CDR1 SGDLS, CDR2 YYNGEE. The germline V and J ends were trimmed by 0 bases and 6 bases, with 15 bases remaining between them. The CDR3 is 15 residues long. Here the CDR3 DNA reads TGTGCCAGCAGCGTAGCCCCCGGACGGGGTGATGGCTACACCTTC. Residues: CASSVAPGRGDGYTF. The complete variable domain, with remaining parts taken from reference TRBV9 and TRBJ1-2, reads DSGVTQTPKHLITATGQRVTLRCSPRSGDLSVYWYQQSLDQGLQFLIQYYNGEERAKGNILERFSAQQFPDLHSELNLSSLELGDSALYFCASSVAPGRGDGYTFGSGTRLTVV.